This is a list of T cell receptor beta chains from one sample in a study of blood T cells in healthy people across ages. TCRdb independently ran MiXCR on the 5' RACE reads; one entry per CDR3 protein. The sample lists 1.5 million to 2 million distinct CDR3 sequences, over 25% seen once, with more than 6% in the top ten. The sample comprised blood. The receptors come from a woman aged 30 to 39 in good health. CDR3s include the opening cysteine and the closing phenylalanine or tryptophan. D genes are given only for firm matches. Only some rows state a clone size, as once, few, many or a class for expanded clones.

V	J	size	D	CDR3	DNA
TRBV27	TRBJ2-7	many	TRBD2	CASSPGLAGGNEQYF	TGTGCCAGCAGCCCCGGCTTAGCGGGAGGGAACGAGCAGTACTTC
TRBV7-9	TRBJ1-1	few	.	CASSLVGHFEAFF	TGTGCCAGCAGCTTAGTTGGACATTTTGAAGCTTTCTTT
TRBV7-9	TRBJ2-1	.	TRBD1	CASSPLQGADGQFF	TGTGCCAGCAGCCCTTTACAGGGGGCGGATGGGCAGTTCTTC
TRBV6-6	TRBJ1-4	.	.	CASYTGKGQSREKLFF	TGTGCCAGCTACACGGGAAAAGGCCAGAGCAGAGAAAAACTGTTTTTT
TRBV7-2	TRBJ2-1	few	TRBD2	CASSLGVAGGSYNEQFF	TGTGCCAGCAGCTTAGGGGTAGCGGGGGGCTCCTACAATGAGCAGTTCTTC
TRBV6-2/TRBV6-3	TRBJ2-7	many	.	CASSYPGYEQYF	TGTGCCAGCAGTTATCCGGGGTACGAGCAGTACTTC
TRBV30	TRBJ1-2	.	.	CAWSESGISYGYTF	TGTGCCTGGAGTGAATCGGGCATAAGCTATGGCTACACCTTC
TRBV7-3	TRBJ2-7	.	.	CASSTTSGPALEQYF	TGTGCCAGCAGCACCACGTCCGGGCCGGCCCTCGAGCAGTACTTC
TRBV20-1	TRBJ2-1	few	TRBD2	CSARVLAAWGRHNEQFF	TGCAGTGCTAGAGTTCTAGCGGCGTGGGGTCGCCACAATGAGCAGTTCTTC
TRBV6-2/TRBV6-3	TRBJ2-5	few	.	CASSTLRRGGRVGETQYF	TGTGCCAGCAGTACGCTTCGCAGGGGCGGTCGAGTGGGGGAGACCCAGTACTTC
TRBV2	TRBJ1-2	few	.	CASSGVVSDGYTF	TGTGCCAGCAGTGGCGTCGTCTCCGATGGCTACACCTTC
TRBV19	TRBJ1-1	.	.	CASRQLLNTEAFF	TGTGCCAGTCGACAGCTTTTGAACACTGAAGCTTTCTTT
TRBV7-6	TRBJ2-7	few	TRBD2	CASSFGTSGSSYEQYF	TGTGCCAGCAGCTTCGGGACTAGCGGGAGCTCCTACGAGCAGTACTTC
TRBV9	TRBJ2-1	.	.	CASSVVNNEQFF	TGTGCCAGCAGCGTAGTCAACAATGAGCAGTTCTTC
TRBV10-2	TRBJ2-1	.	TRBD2	CASSPGGLRNNEQFF	TGCGCCAGCAGCCCGGGGGGACTAAGAAACAATGAGCAGTTCTTC
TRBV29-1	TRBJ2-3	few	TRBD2	CSVGTSGGADTQYF	TGCAGCGTTGGCACTAGCGGGGGCGCGGATACGCAGTATTTT
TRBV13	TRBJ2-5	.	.	CASSFVGGIGGKVETQYF	TGTGCCAGCAGCTTCGTTGGGGGAATCGGGGGAAAAGTAGAGACCCAGTACTTC